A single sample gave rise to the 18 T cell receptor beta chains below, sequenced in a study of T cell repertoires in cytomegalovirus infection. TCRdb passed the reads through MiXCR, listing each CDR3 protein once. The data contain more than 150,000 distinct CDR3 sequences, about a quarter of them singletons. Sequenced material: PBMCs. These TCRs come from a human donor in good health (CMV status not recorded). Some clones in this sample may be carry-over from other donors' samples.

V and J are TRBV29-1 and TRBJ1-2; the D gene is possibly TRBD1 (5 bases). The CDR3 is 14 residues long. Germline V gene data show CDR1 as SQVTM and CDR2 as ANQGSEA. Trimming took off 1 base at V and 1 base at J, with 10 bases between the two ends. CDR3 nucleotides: TGCAGCGTTGAAGGGGACGGTGATAACTATGGCTACACCTTC. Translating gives CSVEGDGDNYGYTF.

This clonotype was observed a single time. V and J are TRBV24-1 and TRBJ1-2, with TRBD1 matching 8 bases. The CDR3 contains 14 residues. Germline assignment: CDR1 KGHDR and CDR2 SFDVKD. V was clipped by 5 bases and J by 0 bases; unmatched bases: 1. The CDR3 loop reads CATSGRGPNYGYTF. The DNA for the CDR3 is TGTGCCACCAGTGGCAGGGGGCCTAACTATGGCTACACCTTC.

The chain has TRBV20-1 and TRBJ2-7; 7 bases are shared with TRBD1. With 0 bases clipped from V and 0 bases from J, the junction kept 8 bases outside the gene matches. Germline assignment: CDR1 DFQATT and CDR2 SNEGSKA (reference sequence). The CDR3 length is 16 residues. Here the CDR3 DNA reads TGCAGTGCTAGAGATCCGGGGACAGCCACCTCCTACGAGCAGTACTTC. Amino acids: CSARDPGTATSYEQYF.

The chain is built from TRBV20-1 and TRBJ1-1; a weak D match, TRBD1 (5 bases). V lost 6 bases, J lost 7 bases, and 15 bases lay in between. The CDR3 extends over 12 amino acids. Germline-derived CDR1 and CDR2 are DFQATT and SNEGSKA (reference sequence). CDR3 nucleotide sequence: TGCAGTGCCAAGGACAAGGGGATTGAAGCTTTCTTT. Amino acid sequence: CSAKDKGIEAFF.

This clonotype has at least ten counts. The CDR3 sequence is CASSLLAASSYEQYF. The DNA for the CDR3 is TGTGCCAGCAGCTTACTAGCGGCAAGCTCCTACGAGCAGTACTTC. V is TRBV7-8 and J is TRBJ2-7, with TRBD2 identical over 7 bases. Germline trimming cut 2 bases from V and 0 bases from J; bases unmatched to any gene: 4. CDR1 is SGHVS and CDR2 is FQNEAQ in the germline V gene. This CDR3 is built from 15 residues. Together with reference TRBV7-8 and TRBJ2-7, the CDR3 gives the full variable domain: GAGVSQSPRYKVAKRGQDVALRCDPISGHVSLFWYQQALGQGPEFLTYFQNEAQLDKSGLPSDRFFAERPEGSVSTLKIQRTQQEDSAVYLCASSLLAASSYEQYFGPGTRLTVT.

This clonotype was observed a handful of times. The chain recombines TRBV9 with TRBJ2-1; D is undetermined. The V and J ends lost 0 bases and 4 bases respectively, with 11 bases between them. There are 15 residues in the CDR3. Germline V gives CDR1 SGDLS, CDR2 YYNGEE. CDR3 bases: TGTGCCAGCAGCGTAGATCTTCATAAGTACAATGAGCAGTTCTTC. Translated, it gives CASSVDLHKYNEQFF.

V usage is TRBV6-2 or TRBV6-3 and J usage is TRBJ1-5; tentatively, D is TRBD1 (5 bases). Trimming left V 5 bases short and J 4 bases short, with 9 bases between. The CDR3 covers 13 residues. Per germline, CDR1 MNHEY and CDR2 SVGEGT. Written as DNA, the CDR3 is TGTGCCAGCAGTACAGGTGAGAATCAGCCCCAGCATTTT. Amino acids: CASSTGENQPQHF.

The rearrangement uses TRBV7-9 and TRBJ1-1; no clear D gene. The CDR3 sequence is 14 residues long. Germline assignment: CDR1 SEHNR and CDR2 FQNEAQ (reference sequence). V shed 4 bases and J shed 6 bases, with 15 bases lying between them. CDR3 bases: TGTGCCAGCAGCTCCCCGGAGGTAACGCCTGAAGCTTTCTTT. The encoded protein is CASSSPEVTPEAFF.

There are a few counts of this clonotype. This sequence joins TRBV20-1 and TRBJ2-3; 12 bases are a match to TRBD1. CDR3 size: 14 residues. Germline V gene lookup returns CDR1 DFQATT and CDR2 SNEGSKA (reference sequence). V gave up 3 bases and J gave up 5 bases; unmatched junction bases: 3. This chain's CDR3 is CSARGQGAKDTQYF. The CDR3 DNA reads TGCAGTGCTAGGGGACAGGGGGCAAAAGATACGCAGTATTTT.

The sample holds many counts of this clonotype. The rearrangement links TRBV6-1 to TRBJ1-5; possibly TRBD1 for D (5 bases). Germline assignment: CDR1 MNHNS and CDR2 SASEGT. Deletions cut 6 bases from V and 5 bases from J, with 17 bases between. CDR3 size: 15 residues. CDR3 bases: TGTGCCAGCAGCTTGTCCTCAGGGCCGTATCAGCCCCAGCATTTT. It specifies CASSLSSGPYQPQHF.

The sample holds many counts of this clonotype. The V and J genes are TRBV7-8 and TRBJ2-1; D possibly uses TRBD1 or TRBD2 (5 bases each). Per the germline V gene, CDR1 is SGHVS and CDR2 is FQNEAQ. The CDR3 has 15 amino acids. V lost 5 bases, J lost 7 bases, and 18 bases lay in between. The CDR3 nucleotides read TGTGCCAGCAGCAAGACAGCTCGGACTGCTAATGAGCAGTTCTTC. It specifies CASSKTARTANEQFF.

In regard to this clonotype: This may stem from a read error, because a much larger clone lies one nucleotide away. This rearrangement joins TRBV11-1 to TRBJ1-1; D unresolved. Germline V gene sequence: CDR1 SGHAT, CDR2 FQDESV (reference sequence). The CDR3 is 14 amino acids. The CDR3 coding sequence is TGTGTCAGCAGCTTAGTGCGGGAGAACACTGAAGCTTTCTTT. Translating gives CVSSLVRENTEAFF.

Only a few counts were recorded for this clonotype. The CDR3 sequence: CASSFGQETDTQYF. The CDR3 nucleotides are TGTGCCAGCAGCTTCGGACAGGAGACAGATACGCAGTATTTT. The genes are TRBV7-6 and TRBJ2-3, with 7 nucleotides matching TRBD1. Germline V gene lookup returns CDR1 SGHVS and CDR2 FNYEAQ. The CDR3 has 14 residues. J gave up 3 bases and V 3 bases, and 3 bases lay outside the gene matches.

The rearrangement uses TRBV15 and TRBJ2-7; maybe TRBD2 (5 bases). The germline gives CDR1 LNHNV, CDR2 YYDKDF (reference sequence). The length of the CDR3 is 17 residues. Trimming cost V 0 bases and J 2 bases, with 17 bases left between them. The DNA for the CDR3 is TGTGCCACCAGCAGAGATAAAGGAGGCCAAAGGACCTACGAGCAGTACTTC. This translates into CATSRDKGGQRTYEQYF. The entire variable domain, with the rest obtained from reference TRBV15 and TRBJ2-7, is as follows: DAMVIQNPRYQVTQFGKPVTLSCSQTLNHNVMYWYQQKSSQAPKLLFHYYDKDFNNEADTPDNFQSRRPNTSFCFLDIRSPGLGDTAMYLCATSRDKGGQRTYEQYFGPGTRLTVT.

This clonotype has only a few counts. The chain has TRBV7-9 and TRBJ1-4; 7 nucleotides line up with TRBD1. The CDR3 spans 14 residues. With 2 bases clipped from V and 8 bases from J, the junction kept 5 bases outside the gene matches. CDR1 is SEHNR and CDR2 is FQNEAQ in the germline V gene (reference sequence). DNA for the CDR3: TGTGCCAGCAGCTTAACGACAGGGAAGGAAAAACTGTTTTTT. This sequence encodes CASSLTTGKEKLFF.

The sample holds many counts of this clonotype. This CDR3 reads CASSFNTYSGNTIYF. DNA of the CDR3: TGTGCCAGCAGCTTTAATACCTACTCTGGAAACACCATATATTTT. The chain employs TRBV7-9 and TRBJ1-3, with D hard to call. Germline CDR1 is SEHNR and CDR2 is FQNEAQ (reference sequence). V shed 3 bases and J shed 0 bases, with 9 bases lying between them. This CDR3 has 15 residues.

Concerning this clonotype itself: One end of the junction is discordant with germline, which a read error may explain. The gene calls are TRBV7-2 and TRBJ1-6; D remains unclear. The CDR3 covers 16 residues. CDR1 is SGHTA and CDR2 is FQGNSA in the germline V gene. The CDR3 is CACRSDLRAFNSPLHF. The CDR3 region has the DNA TGTGCCTGCAGATCGGACCTGCGGGCCTTTAATTCACCCCTCCACTTT.

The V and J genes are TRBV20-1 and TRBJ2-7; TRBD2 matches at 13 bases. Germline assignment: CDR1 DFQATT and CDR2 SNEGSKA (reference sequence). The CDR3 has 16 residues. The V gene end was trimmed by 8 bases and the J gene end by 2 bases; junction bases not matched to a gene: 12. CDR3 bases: TGCAGTACCCGTCGGACTAGCGGGAGAGTTACCTACGAGCAGTACTTC. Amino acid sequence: CSTRRTSGRVTYEQYF.